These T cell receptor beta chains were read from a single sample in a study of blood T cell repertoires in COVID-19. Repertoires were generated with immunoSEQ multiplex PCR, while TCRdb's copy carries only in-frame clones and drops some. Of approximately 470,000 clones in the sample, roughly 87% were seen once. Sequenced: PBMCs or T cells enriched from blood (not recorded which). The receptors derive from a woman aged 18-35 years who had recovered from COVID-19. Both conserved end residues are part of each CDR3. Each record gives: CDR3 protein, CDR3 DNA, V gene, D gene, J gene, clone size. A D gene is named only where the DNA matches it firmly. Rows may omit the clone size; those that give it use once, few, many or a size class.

CDR3: CASSQDQGYGYTF
DNA: TGTGCCAGCAGCCAGGATCAGGGGTATGGCTACACCTTC
V: TRBV4-2
D: .
J: TRBJ1-2
size: .

CDR3: CASRPRGGVQETQYF
DNA: TGTGCCAGTCGCCCAAGGGGGGGAGTCCAAGAGACCCAGTACTTC
V: TRBV19
D: .
J: TRBJ2-5
size: .

CDR3: CASSRSYEQYF
DNA: TGTGCCAGCAGCCGCTCCTACGAGCAGTACTTC
V: TRBV7-2
D: .
J: TRBJ2-7
size: .

CDR3: CASSSTGTPFTEAFF
DNA: TGTGCCAGCAGCTCTACCGGGACACCTTTTACTGAAGCTTTCTTT
V: TRBV5-4
D: .
J: TRBJ1-1
size: .

CDR3: CASSYQSTGGLAHNEQFF
DNA: TGCGCCAGCAGCTACCAAAGTACAGGGGGTTTGGCTCACAATGAGCAGTTCTTC
V: TRBV5-1
D: TRBD1
J: TRBJ2-1
size: .

CDR3: CASTAPGAPNEKLFF
DNA: TGTGCCAGCACCGCCCCAGGGGCCCCTAATGAAAAACTGTTTTTT
V: TRBV7-9
D: .
J: TRBJ1-4
size: .

CDR3: CASSQGGLRVGELFF
DNA: TGTGCCAGCAGCCAAGGGGGGCTAAGAGTCGGGGAGCTGTTTTTT
V: TRBV3-1/TRBV3-2
D: .
J: TRBJ2-2
size: .

CDR3: CASSGTSGGNQETQYF
DNA: TGTGCCAGTTCCGGGACTAGCGGGGGGAACCAAGAGACCCAGTACTTC
V: TRBV19
D: TRBD2
J: TRBJ2-5
size: .

CDR3: CASSRGAGSTDTQYF
DNA: TGTGCCAGCAGTCGAGGGGCGGGGAGCACAGATACGCAGTATTTT
V: TRBV11-3
D: .
J: TRBJ2-3
size: .

CDR3: CASSSRVGGNEQFF
DNA: TGTGCCAGCAGCTCCCGTGTAGGGGGCAATGAGCAGTTCTTC
V: TRBV7-2
D: .
J: TRBJ2-1
size: .

CDR3: CASSLEVALYEQYF
DNA: TGCGCCAGCAGCTTGGAGGTAGCTTTGTACGAGCAGTACTTC
V: TRBV5-1
D: .
J: TRBJ2-7
size: .

CDR3: CASSLSGFGGQYNSPLHF
DNA: TGCGCCAGCAGCTTGTCGGGCTTCGGGGGACAGTATAATTCACCCCTCCACTTT
V: TRBV5-1
D: TRBD1
J: TRBJ1-6
size: .

CDR3: CASTRARGGYEQYF
DNA: TGTGCCAGCACCAGGGCCCGCGGCGGATACGAGCAGTACTTC
V: TRBV6-5
D: .
J: TRBJ2-7
size: .

CDR3: CASSLQSGETNYGYTF
DNA: TGCGCCAGCAGCTTGCAGTCAGGGGAGACTAACTATGGCTACACCTTC
V: TRBV5-1
D: .
J: TRBJ1-2
size: .

CDR3: CASSLGAGGPLGDTQYF
DNA: TGTGCCAGCAGCCTCGGGGCGGGGGGACCCCTCGGGGATACGCAGTATTTT
V: TRBV5-6
D: TRBD2
J: TRBJ2-3
size: .

CDR3: CASRQGEGYGYTF
DNA: TGTGCCAGCAGACAAGGAGAGGGATATGGCTACACCTTC
V: TRBV4-2
D: .
J: TRBJ1-2
size: .

CDR3: CASSFNPSLTGDAQPQHF
DNA: TGTGCCAGCAGTTTTAATCCTTCCCTCACAGGGGACGCCCAGCCCCAGCATTTT
V: TRBV5-5
D: TRBD1
J: TRBJ1-5
size: .

CDR3: CASSPARQALNTEAFF
DNA: TGCGCCAGCAGCCCGGCCCGCCAGGCCTTGAACACTGAAGCTTTCTTT
V: TRBV5-1
D: .
J: TRBJ1-1
size: .

CDR3: CASSLGSGEAFF
DNA: TGCGCCAGCAGCTTGGGGAGCGGTGAAGCTTTCTTT
V: TRBV5-1
D: .
J: TRBJ1-1
size: .

CDR3: CASSYSQLRGYTF
DNA: TGTGCCAGCAGTTACTCACAGCTGCGTGGCTACACCTTC
V: TRBV6-5
D: .
J: TRBJ1-2
size: .

CDR3: CASSSTRDRGAEAFF
DNA: TGTGCCAGCTCATCGACCCGGGACAGGGGCGCTGAAGCTTTCTTT
V: TRBV18
D: TRBD1
J: TRBJ1-1
size: .

CDR3: CASSIDTGSNTEAFF
DNA: TGTGCCAGTAGTATTGATACAGGGTCGAACACTGAAGCTTTCTTT
V: TRBV19
D: .
J: TRBJ1-1
size: .

CDR3: CASSARGTAEETQYF
DNA: TGTGCCAGCAGCGCCCGAGGGACAGCGGAGGAGACCCAGTACTTC
V: TRBV9
D: TRBD1
J: TRBJ2-5
size: .

CDR3: CAWRPYPHEQFF
DNA: TGTGCCTGGAGGCCCTACCCCCATGAGCAGTTCTTC
V: TRBV30
D: .
J: TRBJ2-1
size: .

CDR3: CASSPPGTPSNTIYF
DNA: TGTGCCAGCTCACCCCCCGGGACACCATCAAACACCATATATTTT
V: TRBV18
D: .
J: TRBJ1-3
size: once

CDR3: CASSLRGLEQYF
DNA: TGTGCCAGCAGCTTAAGGGGGCTCGAGCAGTACTTC
V: TRBV7-9
D: TRBD1
J: TRBJ2-7
size: .

CDR3: CASSSYPGNNGYTF
DNA: TGTGCCAGCAGCTCCTATCCGGGGAATAATGGCTACACCTTC
V: TRBV9
D: .
J: TRBJ1-2
size: .

CDR3: CASSQPGTGYNEQFF
DNA: TGTGCCAGCAGCCAGCCCGGGACAGGATACAATGAGCAGTTCTTC
V: TRBV3-1/TRBV3-2
D: TRBD1
J: TRBJ2-1
size: .

CDR3: CASSPYGGSSTGELFF
DNA: TGTGCCAGCAGCCCCTACGGGGGGAGTAGCACCGGGGAGCTGTTTTTT
V: TRBV12-1
D: .
J: TRBJ2-2
size: few

CDR3: CASSLGGGAAPNTEAFF
DNA: TGTGCCAGCAGCTTAGGGGGTGGGGCAGCCCCGAACACTGAAGCTTTCTTT
V: TRBV13
D: .
J: TRBJ1-1
size: .

CDR3: CASSFGQGPEETQYF
DNA: TGTGCCAGCAGCTTTGGACAGGGCCCCGAGGAGACCCAGTACTTC
V: TRBV7-7
D: TRBD1
J: TRBJ2-5
size: .

CDR3: CASSPRGLATNEQFF
DNA: TGTGCCAGCAGCCCACGAGGACTAGCAACCAATGAGCAGTTCTTC
V: TRBV7-2
D: TRBD2
J: TRBJ2-1
size: .

CDR3: CASSLGTGVGTEAFF
DNA: TGTGCCAGCAGCTTGGGGACAGGGGTTGGAACTGAAGCTTTCTTT
V: TRBV5-6
D: TRBD1
J: TRBJ1-1
size: .

CDR3: CASSQDAGDNGEAFF
DNA: TGCGCCAGCAGCCAAGATGCGGGGGACAATGGTGAAGCTTTCTTT
V: TRBV4-1
D: .
J: TRBJ1-1
size: few

CDR3: CASSPSPGTVKNEQFF
DNA: TGTGCCAGCAGCCCATCCCCGGGGACAGTCAAAAATGAGCAGTTCTTC
V: TRBV5-4
D: TRBD1
J: TRBJ2-1
size: .

CDR3: CASSQASGGPPETQYF
DNA: TGTGCCAGCAGCCAAGCTAGCGGGGGGCCCCCAGAGACCCAGTACTTC
V: TRBV3-1/TRBV3-2
D: TRBD2
J: TRBJ2-5
size: .

CDR3: CASSIDEGEQYF
DNA: TGTGCCAGTAGTATAGATGAGGGCGAGCAGTACTTC
V: TRBV19
D: .
J: TRBJ2-7
size: few

CDR3: CASNPTGGPLEQYF
DNA: TGTGCCAGCAACCCGACAGGGGGCCCCCTCGAGCAGTACTTC
V: TRBV5-8
D: TRBD1
J: TRBJ2-7
size: .

CDR3: CATSRDADRATGELFF
DNA: TGTGCCACCAGCAGAGACGCGGACAGGGCAACGGGGGAGCTGTTTTTT
V: TRBV15
D: TRBD1
J: TRBJ2-2
size: .

CDR3: CASSFSGQGTDEQYF
DNA: TGTGCCAGCAGTTTTTCTGGACAGGGGACCGACGAGCAGTACTTC
V: TRBV28
D: TRBD1
J: TRBJ2-7
size: few

CDR3: CASSFEEGEAFF
DNA: TGTGCCAGCAGCTTCGAGGAGGGCGAGGCTTTCTTT
V: TRBV5-6
D: .
J: TRBJ1-1
size: once

CDR3: CASSELGDRGSYGYTF
DNA: TGTGCCAGCAGTGAATTAGGCGACAGGGGGTCCTATGGCTACACCTTC
V: TRBV25-1
D: TRBD1
J: TRBJ1-2
size: .

CDR3: CASSLGGSGELFF
DNA: TGTGCCAGCAGCTTGGGGGGATCCGGGGAGCTGTTTTTT
V: TRBV7-7
D: .
J: TRBJ2-2
size: once

CDR3: CASRGQGNQPQHF
DNA: TGTGCCAGCAGGGGACAGGGGAATCAGCCCCAGCATTTT
V: TRBV12-3/TRBV12-4
D: TRBD1
J: TRBJ1-5
size: few

CDR3: CASRIIKDSLTNTGELFF
DNA: TGTGCCAGCAGAATAATAAAGGACAGCCTAACGAACACCGGGGAGCTGTTTTTT
V: TRBV27
D: .
J: TRBJ2-2
size: .